This TCR beta chain was captured in a study of regulatory T cells in long-lasting Graves disease. Notes on the study in general: Persistent disease was associated with favored TRBV28 usage and with favored use of TRBJ1-2 and TRBJ2-5. Accuracy might have suffered from few samples.

Arm-PCR of CDR3 regions and iRepertoire HTBI primers were used to build TCR beta libraries. MiXCR, run by TCRdb on the multiplex PCR reads, gives a single entry per CDR3 protein. The repertoire holds some 350,000 distinct CDR3 sequences, with about a sixth as singletons. Time point noted: newly diagnosed GD, antithyroid drugs for less than 3 months. PBMCs provided the RNA from which the TCR library was made. Each patient gave approximately 9 milliliters of EDTA-anticoagulated peripheral blood. This clonotype was recorded many times. No antigen is known for it. Germline CDR1 is MNHNS and CDR2 is SASEGT. Trimming took 6 bases from V and 1 from J, leaving 9 bases between them. The CDR3 has 13 amino acids. The same data also went into a second study, on T cells in Graves' hyperthyroidism and ophthalmopathy. That report adds: Orbital computed tomography and thyroid ultrasound, together with serum TRAb and thyroxine and clinical symptoms, were used for diagnoses.

The gene calls are TRBV6-1 and TRBJ2-5; the D is unclear. The source was peripheral blood mononuclear cells (PBMCs), collected at new diagnosis, from a patient treated with antithyroid drugs. This receptor was identified in a woman younger than 30 with Graves disease. The CDR3 sequence is CASRGHSQETQYF. CDR3 bases: TGTGCCAGCAGAGGGCACTCCCAAGAGACCCAGTACTTC.